The rows below give T cell receptor beta chains drawn from one sample of a study of control samples from healthy donors and cancer patients. Clones were sequenced by immunoSEQ multiplex PCR, and TCRdb holds only the in-frame ones, with some missing. The sample shows under 100,000 clones, 85% to 90% of them seen only once. The sample taken for sequencing was PBMCs. The receptors here all came from a woman between 45 and 60 years old with colorectal cancer. CDR3s include the opening cysteine and the closing phenylalanine or tryptophan. The D gene is left open where the match is weak. Where a row states a size, it is once, few, many or the class of an expanded clone; other rows omit it.

J gene: TRBJ1-6; clone size: once; V gene: TRBV7-8; D gene: NA; CDR3 DNA: TGTGCCAGCAGCAACTCCTACAGGGCGTCAAATTCACCCCTCCACTTT; CDR3 protein: CASSNSYRASNSPLHF
J gene: TRBJ2-1; clone size: NA; V gene: TRBV6-1; D gene: NA; CDR3 DNA: TGTGCCAGCAGTGAAGCGCCGGGGGGCGATGAGCAGTTCTTC; CDR3 protein: CASSEAPGGDEQFF
J gene: TRBJ2-1; clone size: NA; V gene: TRBV5-1; D gene: NA; CDR3 DNA: TGCGCCAGCAGCTTACTGGAGAATGAGCAGTTCTTC; CDR3 protein: CASSLLENEQFF
J gene: TRBJ2-2; clone size: NA; V gene: TRBV18; D gene: NA; CDR3 DNA: TGTGCCAGCTCACCACCCATGGACACCGGGGAGCTGTTTTTT; CDR3 protein: CASSPPMDTGELFF
J gene: TRBJ1-3; clone size: NA; V gene: TRBV5-1; D gene: NA; CDR3 DNA: TGCGCCAGCAGCTTGTCACAGGGCTCTGGAAACACCATATATTTT; CDR3 protein: CASSLSQGSGNTIYF
J gene: TRBJ1-1; clone size: few; V gene: TRBV28; D gene: TRBD1; CDR3 DNA: TGTGCCAGCAGTTTAGCCCTAAGGGGACAGGGTGAAGCTTTCTTT; CDR3 protein: CASSLALRGQGEAFF
J gene: TRBJ2-1; clone size: NA; V gene: TRBV5-1; D gene: NA; CDR3 DNA: TGCGCCAGCAGTCGTCAGGGGTCGGATGAGCAGTTCTTC; CDR3 protein: CASSRQGSDEQFF
J gene: TRBJ2-5; clone size: NA; V gene: TRBV30; D gene: NA; CDR3 DNA: TGTGCCTGGAGTCCCAGTGGACAGAGAGAGACCCAGTACTTC; CDR3 protein: CAWSPSGQRETQYF
J gene: TRBJ2-3; clone size: once; V gene: TRBV7-8; D gene: NA; CDR3 DNA: TGTGCCAGCAGCTCTAGAGCTACCATCGGGACACAGAAGACAGATACGCAGTATTTT; CDR3 protein: CASSSRATIGTQKTDTQYF
J gene: TRBJ1-1; clone size: NA; V gene: TRBV11-2; D gene: TRBD1; CDR3 DNA: TGTGCCAGCAGCCCTGGCCAACAGGGGCGGAACACTGAAGCTTTCTTT; CDR3 protein: CASSPGQQGRNTEAFF
J gene: TRBJ2-3; clone size: NA; V gene: TRBV27; D gene: NA; CDR3 DNA: TGTGCCAGCAGTTCCCCGACAGGGAGGACCACAGATACGCAGTATTTT; CDR3 protein: CASSSPTGRTTDTQYF
J gene: TRBJ2-5; clone size: NA; V gene: TRBV5-1; D gene: TRBD1; CDR3 DNA: TGCGCCAGCAGCTTGGCCGTACAGGGGGGCCAAGAGACCCAGTACTTC; CDR3 protein: CASSLAVQGGQETQYF
J gene: TRBJ1-5; clone size: NA; V gene: TRBV30; D gene: NA; CDR3 DNA: TGTGCCTGGAGTGGAGGGGGACGCAATCAGCCCCAGCATTTT; CDR3 protein: CAWSGGGRNQPQHF
J gene: TRBJ2-1; clone size: NA; V gene: TRBV9; D gene: TRBD2; CDR3 DNA: TGTGCCAGCAGCGTTTTTAGCGGGGGGGTTTACAATGAGCAGTTCTTC; CDR3 protein: CASSVFSGGVYNEQFF